This T cell receptor beta chain was documented in a study of T cell responses to AZD1222 COVID-19 vaccine. This CDR3 is built from 12 residues. V dropped 2 bases and J dropped 4 bases, with 5 bases sitting between them. Looked up from germline, CDR1 is SGHTA and CDR2 is FQGNSA. Repertoires were generated with immunoSEQ multiplex PCR, while TCRdb's copy carries only in-frame clones and drops some. Among about 190,000 clones listed, approximately 87% were seen once. Whole-study findings and limits: Among the donors, most were white British and more were female, and clonal diversity was possibly underestimated. Increased Spike-specific TCR breadth and depth were observed after two AZD1222 doses. Repertoire sampling occurred only after the peak T cell response. Unmutated regions of variants are reportedly targeted by nearly half of spike-specific TCRs.

On this clone itself: Its antigen is currently unknown.

The chain has TRBV7-2 and TRBJ1-2; D is perhaps TRBD1 (5 bases). The sequenced sample was peripheral blood, obtained on day 0 of MenACWY control vaccination. The sequence was collected from an adult in good health. The CDR3 DNA sequence: TGTGCCAGCAGCTTAAGGGGCTATGGCTACACCTTC. Protein product: CASSLRGYGYTF.